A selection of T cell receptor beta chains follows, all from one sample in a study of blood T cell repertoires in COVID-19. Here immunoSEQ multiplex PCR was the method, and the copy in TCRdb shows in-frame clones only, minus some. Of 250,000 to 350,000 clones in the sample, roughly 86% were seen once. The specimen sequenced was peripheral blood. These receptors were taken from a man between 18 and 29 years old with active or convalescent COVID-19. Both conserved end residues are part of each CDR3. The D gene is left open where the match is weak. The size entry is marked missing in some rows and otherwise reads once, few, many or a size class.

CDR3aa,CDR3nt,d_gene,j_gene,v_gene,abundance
CASSDVRTGDYGYTF,TGTGCCAGCAGTGATGTTCGGACAGGGGACTATGGCTACACCTTC,TRBD1,TRBJ1-2,TRBV2,-
CASSYKDRVHEQFF,TGTGCCAGCAGTTACAAGGACAGGGTCCATGAGCAGTTCTTC,TRBD1,TRBJ2-1,TRBV6-5,-
CASSVGDRVETQYF,TGTGCCAGCAGCGTAGGAGACAGGGTAGAGACCCAGTACTTC,TRBD1,TRBJ2-5,TRBV9,-
CASSKRGGSYEQYF,TGTGCCAGCAGCAAAAGGGGCGGCTCCTACGAGCAGTACTTC,-,TRBJ2-7,TRBV6-5,-
CASSYPQQGGTDTQYF,TGTGCCAGCAGTTACCCCCAACAGGGGGGCACAGATACGCAGTATTTT,TRBD1,TRBJ2-3,TRBV6-5,-
CASSLVLAGASPGELFF,TGTGCCAGCAGCTTAGTCTTGGCGGGGGCCAGTCCCGGGGAGCTGTTTTTT,-,TRBJ2-2,TRBV7-7,-
CASSIAPATGLNLQPQHF,TGTGCCAGTAGTATAGCCCCGGCTACGGGACTAAATTTACAGCCCCAGCATTTT,-,TRBJ1-5,TRBV19,-
CATSRGTDGNTIYF,TGTGCCACCAGCAGGGGTACAGACGGAAACACCATATATTTT,-,TRBJ1-3,TRBV15,-
CASSQDTRGLTDTQYF,TGTGCCAGCAGCCAAGATACGCGGGGGCTCACAGATACGCAGTATTTT,-,TRBJ2-3,TRBV3-1/TRBV3-2,-
CASSPLGGGTNYGYTF,TGTGCCAGCAGCCCATTGGGGGGGGGAACCAACTATGGCTACACCTTC,-,TRBJ1-2,TRBV9,-
CSASIQAGVEQYF,TGCAGTGCTAGTATACAGGCGGGGGTCGAGCAGTACTTC,TRBD2,TRBJ2-7,TRBV20-1,-
CASSISLVNRVSPLHF,TGTGCCAGTAGTATCTCCCTCGTGAACAGGGTCTCACCCCTCCACTTT,-,TRBJ1-6,TRBV19,-
CASSQFLQGNSPLHF,TGCGCCAGCAGCCAATTTCTACAGGGTAATTCACCCCTCCACTTT,-,TRBJ1-6,TRBV4-3,once
CASTATDTQYF,TGTGCCAGTACAGCCACAGATACGCAGTATTTT,-,TRBJ2-3,TRBV7-9,-
CASSYKRVTTQYF,TGCGCCAGCAGCTACAAGCGGGTCACGACCCAGTACTTC,-,TRBJ2-5,TRBV4-1,-
CASSLSGEKLFF,TGTGCCAGCAGCTTATCGGGGGAAAAACTGTTTTTT,-,TRBJ1-4,TRBV13,-
CATSDPGTRGNEQFF,TGTGCCACCAGTGACCCCGGGACCCGGGGGAATGAGCAGTTCTTC,-,TRBJ2-1,TRBV24-1,-
CASSQDVRGYEQYF,TGTGCCAGCAGCCAAGATGTACGGGGTTACGAGCAGTACTTC,-,TRBJ2-7,TRBV3-1/TRBV3-2,-
CASSPVGAMNTEAFF,TGTGCCAGCAGCCCAGTAGGGGCTATGAACACTGAAGCTTTCTTT,-,TRBJ1-1,TRBV6-5,once
CATTPGGPYGYTF,TGTGCCACCACACCAGGGGGTCCCTATGGCTACACCTTC,TRBD1,TRBJ1-2,TRBV6-5,-
CASSVGGRSNTGELFF,TGTGCCAGCAGCGTGGGAGGCAGGTCGAACACCGGGGAGCTGTTTTTT,-,TRBJ2-2,TRBV9,-
CASSQLGGLGNSPLHF,TGTGCCAGCAGCCAATTAGGAGGGCTTGGAAATTCACCCCTCCACTTT,-,TRBJ1-6,TRBV5-8,-
CASSPDRASYEQYF,TGTGCCAGCTCACCAGACAGGGCGTCCTACGAGCAGTACTTC,TRBD1,TRBJ2-7,TRBV18,-
CASSAGTGVYQPQHF,TGTGCCAGTAGTGCCGGGACAGGGGTTTATCAGCCCCAGCATTTT,TRBD1,TRBJ1-5,TRBV19,few
CASSIIGLGSTEAFF,TGTGCCAGTAGTATTATCGGGTTAGGGAGCACTGAAGCTTTCTTT,-,TRBJ1-1,TRBV19,-
CASSRDRGQTGELFF,TGCGCCAGCAGTCGGGACAGGGGGCAGACCGGGGAGCTGTTTTTT,TRBD1,TRBJ2-2,TRBV4-3,-
CASSVTGTYSNQPQHF,TGTGCCAGCAGTGTAACAGGGACCTATAGCAATCAGCCCCAGCATTTT,-,TRBJ1-5,TRBV27,-
CATSKGVSGYTF,TGTGCCACTTCTAAGGGGGTATCTGGCTACACCTTC,-,TRBJ1-2,TRBV12-3/TRBV12-4,-
CASSQDFGSNNEQFF,TGCGCCAGCAGCCAAGATTTCGGGAGCAACAATGAGCAGTTCTTC,-,TRBJ2-1,TRBV4-1,-
CASSLWGTGDLGEKLFF,TGTGCCAGCAGTTTATGGGGTACGGGGGATTTAGGAGAAAAACTGTTTTTT,-,TRBJ1-4,TRBV28,-
CATTRLGTGGWNSPLHF,TGTGCCACCACCCGACTGGGGACAGGGGGATGGAATTCACCCCTCCACTTT,TRBD1,TRBJ1-6,TRBV10-3,-
CASSYGGQGQPQHF,TGTGCCAGCAGTTACGGCGGACAGGGCCAGCCCCAGCATTTT,TRBD1,TRBJ1-5,TRBV6-5,once
CASSPSSFEQYF,TGTGCCAGCAGCCCCTCCTCTTTTGAGCAGTACTTC,-,TRBJ2-7,TRBV7-8,-
CASSSRLGIGELFF,TGCGCCAGCAGCTCCCGACTAGGGATCGGGGAGCTGTTTTTT,-,TRBJ2-2,TRBV5-1,-
CASQDRAHGYTF,TGTGCCAGCCAGGACAGGGCACATGGCTACACCTTC,TRBD1,TRBJ1-2,TRBV11-2,-
CASSPPGVLAQYF,TGTGCCAGCAGTCCCCCCGGAGTGTTGGCCCAGTACTTC,-,TRBJ2-5,TRBV12-3/TRBV12-4,-
CASSMSTGNYGYTF,TGTGCCAGTAGTATGTCCACGGGTAACTATGGCTACACCTTC,-,TRBJ1-2,TRBV19,few
CASSLASGGNNEQFF,TGTGCCAGCAGCTTAGCTAGCGGGGGAAACAATGAGCAGTTCTTC,TRBD2,TRBJ2-1,TRBV11-3,-
CASSYASGGGQEQFF,TGTGCCAGCAGTTACGCTTCTGGCGGGGGGCAAGAGCAGTTCTTC,TRBD2,TRBJ2-1,TRBV6-5,-
CASSQDAQVYGYTF,TGCGCCAGCAGCCAAGATGCACAGGTCTATGGCTACACCTTC,-,TRBJ1-2,TRBV4-1,-